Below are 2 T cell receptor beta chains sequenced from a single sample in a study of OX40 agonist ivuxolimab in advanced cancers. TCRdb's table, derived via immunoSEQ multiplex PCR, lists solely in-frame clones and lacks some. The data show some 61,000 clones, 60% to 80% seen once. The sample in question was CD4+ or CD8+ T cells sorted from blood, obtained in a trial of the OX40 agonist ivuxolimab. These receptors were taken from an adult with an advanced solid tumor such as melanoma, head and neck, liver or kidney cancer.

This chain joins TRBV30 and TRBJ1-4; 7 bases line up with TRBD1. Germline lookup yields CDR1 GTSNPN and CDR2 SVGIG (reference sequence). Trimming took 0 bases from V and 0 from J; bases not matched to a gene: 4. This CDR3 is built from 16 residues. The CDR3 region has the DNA TGTGCCTGGAGTGTACAGGGGACTGCAACTAATGAAAAACTGTTTTTT. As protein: CAWSVQGTATNEKLFF.

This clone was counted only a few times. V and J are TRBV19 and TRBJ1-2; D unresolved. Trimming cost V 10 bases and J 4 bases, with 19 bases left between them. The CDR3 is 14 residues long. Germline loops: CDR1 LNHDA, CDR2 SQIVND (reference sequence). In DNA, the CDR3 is TGTGCCACCAAACCGATTGGGCCCTTCTATGGCTACACCTTC. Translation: CATKPIGPFYGYTF. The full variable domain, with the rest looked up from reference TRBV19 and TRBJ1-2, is DGGITQSPKYLFRKEGQNVTLSCEQNLNHDAMYWYRQDPGQGLRLIYYSQIVNDFQKGDIAEGYSVSREKKESFPLTVTSAQKNPTAFYLCATKPIGPFYGYTFGSGTRLTVV.